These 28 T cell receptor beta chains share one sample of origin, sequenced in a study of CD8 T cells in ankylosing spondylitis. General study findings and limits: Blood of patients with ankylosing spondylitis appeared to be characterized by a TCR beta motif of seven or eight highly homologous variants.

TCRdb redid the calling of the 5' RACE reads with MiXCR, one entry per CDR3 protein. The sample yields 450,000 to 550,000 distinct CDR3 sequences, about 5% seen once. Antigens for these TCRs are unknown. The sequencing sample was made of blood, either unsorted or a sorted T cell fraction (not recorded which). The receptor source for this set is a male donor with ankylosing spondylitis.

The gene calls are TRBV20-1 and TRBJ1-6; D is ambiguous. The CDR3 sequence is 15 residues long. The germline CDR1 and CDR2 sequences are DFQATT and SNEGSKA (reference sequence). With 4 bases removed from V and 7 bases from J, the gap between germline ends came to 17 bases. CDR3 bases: TGCAGTGCTACAAAATCGGGCCAGTGGAATTCACCCCTCCACTTT. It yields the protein CSATKSGQWNSPLHF.

The CDR3 region is CASSEGTDIEETQYF. The CDR3 DNA reads TGTGCCAGCAGCGAAGGGACAGACATAGAAGAGACCCAGTACTTC. The chain couples TRBV6-2 or TRBV6-3 to TRBJ2-5, with TRBD1 identical over 7 bases. The CDR3 totals 15 residues. The germline V gene has CDR1 MNHEY and CDR2 SVGEGT. Trimming removed 6 bases from V and 3 bases from J; junction bases left unmatched: 10.

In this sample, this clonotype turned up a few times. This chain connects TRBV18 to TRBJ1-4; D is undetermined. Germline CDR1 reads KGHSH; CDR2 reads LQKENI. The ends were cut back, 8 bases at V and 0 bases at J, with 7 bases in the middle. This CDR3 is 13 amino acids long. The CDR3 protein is CASQGSTNEKLFF. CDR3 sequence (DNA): TGTGCCAGCCAAGGGTCAACTAATGAAAAACTGTTTTTT.

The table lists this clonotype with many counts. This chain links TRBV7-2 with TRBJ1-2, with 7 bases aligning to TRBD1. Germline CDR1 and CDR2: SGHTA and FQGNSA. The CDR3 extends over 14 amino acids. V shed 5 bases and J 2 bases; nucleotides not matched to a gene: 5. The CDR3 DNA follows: TGTGCCAGCAGCCAAGACAGGGAGAACTATGGCTACACCTTC. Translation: CASSQDRENYGYTF.

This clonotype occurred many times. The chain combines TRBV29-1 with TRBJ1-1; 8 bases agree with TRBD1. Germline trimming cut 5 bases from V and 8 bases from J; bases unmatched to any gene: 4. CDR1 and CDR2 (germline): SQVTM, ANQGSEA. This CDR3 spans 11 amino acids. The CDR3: CSVYRQGEAFF. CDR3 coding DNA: TGCAGCGTTTACCGACAGGGGGAAGCTTTCTTT. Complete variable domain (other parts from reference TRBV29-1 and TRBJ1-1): SAVISQKPSRDICQRGTSLTIQCQVDSQVTMMFWYRQQPGQSLTLIATANQGSEATYESGFVIDKFPISRPNLTFSTLTVSNMSPEDSSIYLCSVYRQGEAFFGQGTRLTVV.

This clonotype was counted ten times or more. Here the CDR3 reads CASSATTGTDTGELFF. The CDR3 DNA follows: TGTGCCAGCAGCGCCACGACAGGGACGGACACCGGGGAGCTGTTTTTT. The chain carries TRBV9 and TRBJ2-2; TRBD1 matches at 7 bases. Germline values: CDR1 SGDLS, CDR2 YYNGEE. The V segment lost 3 bases and the J segment 3 bases; nucleotides outside the gene matches: 8. The CDR3 loop spans 16 amino acids.

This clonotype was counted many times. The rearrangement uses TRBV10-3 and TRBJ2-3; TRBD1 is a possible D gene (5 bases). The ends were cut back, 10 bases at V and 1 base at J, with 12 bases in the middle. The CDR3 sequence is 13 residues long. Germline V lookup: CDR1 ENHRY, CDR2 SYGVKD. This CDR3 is CATSAQGTDTQYF. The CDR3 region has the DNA TGTGCCACCTCGGCACAGGGCACAGATACGCAGTATTTT.

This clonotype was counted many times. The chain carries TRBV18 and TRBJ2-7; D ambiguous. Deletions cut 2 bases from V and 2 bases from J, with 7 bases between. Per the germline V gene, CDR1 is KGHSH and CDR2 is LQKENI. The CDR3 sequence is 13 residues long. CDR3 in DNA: TGTGCCAGCTCACCAGGGATCCCCTACGAGCAGTACTTC. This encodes CASSPGIPYEQYF. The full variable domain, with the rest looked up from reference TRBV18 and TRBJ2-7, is NAGVMQNPRHLVRRRGQEARLRCSPMKGHSHVYWYRQLPEEGLKFMVYLQKENIIDESGMPKERFSAEFPKEGPSILRIQQVVRGDSAAYFCASSPGIPYEQYFGPGTRLTVT.

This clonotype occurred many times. CDR3 region: CASSLGPAGGNIGNQPQHF. In DNA form, the CDR3 reads TGTGCCAGCAGCTTAGGGCCCGCAGGTGGTAATATCGGCAATCAGCCCCAGCATTTT. V and J are TRBV11-1 and TRBJ1-5; D call uncertain. The V and J ends lost 1 base and 2 bases respectively, with 21 bases between them. CDR3 length: 19 residues. Looked up from germline, CDR1 is SGHAT and CDR2 is FQDESV (reference sequence).

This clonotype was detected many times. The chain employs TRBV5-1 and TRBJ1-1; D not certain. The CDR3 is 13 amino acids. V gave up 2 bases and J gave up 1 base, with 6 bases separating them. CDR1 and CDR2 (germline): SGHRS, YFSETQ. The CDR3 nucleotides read TGCGCCAGCAGCTTTTTGGAGAACACTGAAGCTTTCTTT. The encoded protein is CASSFLENTEAFF. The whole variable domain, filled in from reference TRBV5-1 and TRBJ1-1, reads KAGVTQTPRYLIKTRGQQVTLSCSPISGHRSVSWYQQTPGQGLQFLFEYFSETQRNKGNFPGRFSGRQFSNSRSEMNVSTLELGDSALYLCASSFLENTEAFFGQGTRLTVV.

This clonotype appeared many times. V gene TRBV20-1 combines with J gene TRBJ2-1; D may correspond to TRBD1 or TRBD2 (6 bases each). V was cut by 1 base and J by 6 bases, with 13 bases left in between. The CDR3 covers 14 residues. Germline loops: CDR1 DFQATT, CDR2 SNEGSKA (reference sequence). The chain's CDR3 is CSARVSGGGNEQFF. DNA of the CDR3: TGCAGTGCTAGAGTTAGCGGAGGGGGCAATGAGCAGTTCTTC.

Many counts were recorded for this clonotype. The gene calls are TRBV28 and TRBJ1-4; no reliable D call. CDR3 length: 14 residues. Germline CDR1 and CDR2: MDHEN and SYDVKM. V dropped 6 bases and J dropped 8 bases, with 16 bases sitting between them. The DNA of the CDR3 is TGTGCCAGCAGCCCGGTTGGTCCCTCGGAAAAACTGTTTTTT. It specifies CASSPVGPSEKLFF.

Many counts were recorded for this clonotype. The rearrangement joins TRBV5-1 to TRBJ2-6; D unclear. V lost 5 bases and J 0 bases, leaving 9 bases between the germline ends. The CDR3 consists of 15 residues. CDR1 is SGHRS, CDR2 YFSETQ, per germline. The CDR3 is CASRARGSGANVLTF. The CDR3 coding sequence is TGCGCCAGCAGAGCCCGCGGCTCTGGGGCCAACGTCCTGACTTTC.

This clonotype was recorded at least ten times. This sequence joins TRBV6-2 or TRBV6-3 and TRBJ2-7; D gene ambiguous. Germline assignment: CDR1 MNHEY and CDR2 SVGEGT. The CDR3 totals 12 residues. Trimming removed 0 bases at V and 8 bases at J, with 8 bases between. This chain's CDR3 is CASSYSRNKQYF. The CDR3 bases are TGTGCCAGCAGTTACTCGCGGAATAAGCAGTACTTC.

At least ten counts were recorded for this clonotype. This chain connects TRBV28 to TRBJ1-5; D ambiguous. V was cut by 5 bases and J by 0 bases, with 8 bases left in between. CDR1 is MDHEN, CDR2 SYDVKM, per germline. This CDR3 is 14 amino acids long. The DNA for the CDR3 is TGTGCCAGCAGTGATACATATAGCAATCAGCCCCAGCATTTT. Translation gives CASSDTYSNQPQHF.

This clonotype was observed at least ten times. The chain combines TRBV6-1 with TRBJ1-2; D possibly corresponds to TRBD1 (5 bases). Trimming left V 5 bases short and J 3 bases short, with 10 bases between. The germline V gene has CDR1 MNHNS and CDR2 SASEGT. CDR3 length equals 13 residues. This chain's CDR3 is CASSRGRDYGYTF. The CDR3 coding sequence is TGTGCCAGCAGTCGGGGACGGGACTATGGCTACACCTTC.

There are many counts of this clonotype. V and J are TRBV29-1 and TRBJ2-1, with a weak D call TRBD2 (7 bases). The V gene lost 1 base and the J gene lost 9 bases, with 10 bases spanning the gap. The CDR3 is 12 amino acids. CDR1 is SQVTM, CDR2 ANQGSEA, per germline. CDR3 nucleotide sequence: TGCAGCGTTGAAGGAGGGGGGGCTGAGCAGTTCTTC. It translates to CSVEGGGAEQFF.

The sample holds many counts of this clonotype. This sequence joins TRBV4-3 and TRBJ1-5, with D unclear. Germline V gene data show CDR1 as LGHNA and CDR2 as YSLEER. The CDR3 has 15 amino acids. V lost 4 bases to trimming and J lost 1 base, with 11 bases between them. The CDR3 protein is CASSLSRESNQPQHF. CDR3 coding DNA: TGCGCCAGCAGCCTTTCTCGGGAAAGCAATCAGCCCCAGCATTTT.

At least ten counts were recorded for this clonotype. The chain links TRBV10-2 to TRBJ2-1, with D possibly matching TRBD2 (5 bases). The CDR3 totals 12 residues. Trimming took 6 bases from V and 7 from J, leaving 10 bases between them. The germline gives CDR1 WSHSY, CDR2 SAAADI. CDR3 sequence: CASRDFMNEQFF. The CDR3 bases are TGCGCCAGCAGGGACTTCATGAATGAGCAGTTCTTC.

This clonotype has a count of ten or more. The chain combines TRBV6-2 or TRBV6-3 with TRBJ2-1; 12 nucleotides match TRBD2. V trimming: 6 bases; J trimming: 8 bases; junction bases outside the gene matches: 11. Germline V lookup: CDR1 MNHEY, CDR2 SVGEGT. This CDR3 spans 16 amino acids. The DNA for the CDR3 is TGTGCCAGCAGAACACTAGCGGGAGGTGTCATTCATGAGCAGTTCTTC. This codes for CASRTLAGGVIHEQFF.

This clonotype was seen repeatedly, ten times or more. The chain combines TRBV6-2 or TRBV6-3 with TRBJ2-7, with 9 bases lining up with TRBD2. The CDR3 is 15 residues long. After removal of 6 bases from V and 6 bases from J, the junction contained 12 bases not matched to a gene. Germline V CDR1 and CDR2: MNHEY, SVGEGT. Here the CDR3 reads CASSLLFGTSSEQYF. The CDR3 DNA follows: TGTGCCAGCAGCCTCCTGTTTGGGACTAGCAGCGAGCAGTACTTC.

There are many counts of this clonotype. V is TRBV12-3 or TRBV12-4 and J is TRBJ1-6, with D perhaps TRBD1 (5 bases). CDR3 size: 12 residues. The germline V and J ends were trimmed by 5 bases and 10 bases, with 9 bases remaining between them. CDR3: CASSPGASPLHF. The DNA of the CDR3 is TGTGCCAGCAGTCCCGGGGCCTCACCCCTCCACTTT.

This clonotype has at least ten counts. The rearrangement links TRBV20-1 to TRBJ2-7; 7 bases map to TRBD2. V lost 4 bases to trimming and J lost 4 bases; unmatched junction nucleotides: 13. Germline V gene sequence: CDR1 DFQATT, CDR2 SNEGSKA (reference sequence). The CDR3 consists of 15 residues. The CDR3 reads CSATLRGGSWYEQYF. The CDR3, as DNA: TGCAGTGCTACCCTTAGGGGCGGGAGTTGGTACGAGCAGTACTTC.

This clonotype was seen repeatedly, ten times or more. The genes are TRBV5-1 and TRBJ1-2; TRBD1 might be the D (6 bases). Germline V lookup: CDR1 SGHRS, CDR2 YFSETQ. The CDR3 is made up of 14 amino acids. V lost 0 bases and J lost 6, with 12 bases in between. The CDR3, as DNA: TGCGCCAGCAGCTTGGAGGGCCAGGGGAATGGCTACACCTTC. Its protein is CASSLEGQGNGYTF.

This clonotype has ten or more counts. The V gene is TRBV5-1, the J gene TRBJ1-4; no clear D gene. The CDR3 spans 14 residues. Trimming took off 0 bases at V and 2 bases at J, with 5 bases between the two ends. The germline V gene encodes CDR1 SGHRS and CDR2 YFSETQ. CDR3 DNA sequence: TGCGCCAGCAGCTTGGTGCCGACTAATGAAAAACTGTTTTTT. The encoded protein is CASSLVPTNEKLFF.

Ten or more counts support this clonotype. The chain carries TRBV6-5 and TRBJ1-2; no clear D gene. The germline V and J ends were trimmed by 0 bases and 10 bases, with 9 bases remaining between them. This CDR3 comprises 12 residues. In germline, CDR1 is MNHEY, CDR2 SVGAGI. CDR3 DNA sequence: TGTGCCAGCAGTTACTCCAGTCAAGACTACACCTTC. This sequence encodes CASSYSSQDYTF.

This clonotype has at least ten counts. The CDR3 region is CSARDGVRDPGFF. In DNA form, the CDR3 reads TGCAGTGCTAGAGATGGGGTGAGGGATCCGGGGTTCTTC. The V call is TRBV20-1, the J call TRBJ2-1, with a tentative D call TRBD2 (5 bases). CDR3 size: 13 residues. Looked up from germline, CDR1 is DFQATT and CDR2 is SNEGSKA (reference sequence). The V and J ends lost 0 bases and 15 bases respectively, with 18 bases between them.

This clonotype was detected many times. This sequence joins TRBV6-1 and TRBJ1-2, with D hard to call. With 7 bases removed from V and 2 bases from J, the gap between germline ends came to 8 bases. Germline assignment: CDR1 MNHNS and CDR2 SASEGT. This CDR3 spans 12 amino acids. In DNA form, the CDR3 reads TGTGCCAGCACGGCACCGAACTATGGCTACACCTTC. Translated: CASTAPNYGYTF.